This TCR beta chain was sequenced in a study of tumor-infiltrating lymphocytes in primary liver carcinoma. This CDR3 spans 13 amino acids. In germline, CDR1 is SGHAT, CDR2 FQNNGV. Germline DNA was also extracted, with blood RNA taken from unsorted whole blood. Researchers generated TCR beta cDNA from 500 to 600 ng of total RNA, relying on a constant-region primer. Three nested multiplex PCR rounds, a slightly modified ARM-PCR method, built the TCR beta libraries. The opening two PCR rounds, around 10 cycles each, paired TRBV1-TRBV30 forward primers with a C-beta reverse primer. TCRdb reprocessed the multiplex PCR reads via MiXCR and lists one record per CDR3 protein. This sample has roughly 330,000 distinct CDR3 sequences; approximately 65% occur once, and the top ten carry about 6.5%.

This clonotype originated in a man aged 40-49 years with primary liver carcinoma and hepatitis B virus infection. The V call is TRBV11-2, the J call TRBJ2-7; D not resolved. The sequenced material came from peripheral blood. The CDR3 DNA reads as TGTGCGTCCCAAGCCCTGAACTGCTACGAGCAGTACTTC. Its translation: CASQALNCYEQYF.